These 7 T cell receptor beta chains were all obtained from the same sample, sequenced in a study of CD8 T cells in Susac syndrome. Random hexamers served to reverse transcribe about 0.5 to 1 ug RNA. TCRdb used MiXCR to reprocess the immunoSEQ multiplex PCR reads, holding one entry per CDR3 protein. Here the sample spans 150,000 to 200,000 distinct CDR3 sequences, 91% being singletons. What was sequenced was CD4+ T cells from PBMCs. All receptors come from a human donor with Susac syndrome.

The V and J genes are TRBV7-9 and TRBJ1-2; D unclear. V lost 0 bases, J lost 7 bases, and 12 bases lay in between. Per germline, CDR1 SEHNR and CDR2 FQNEAQ (reference sequence). The CDR3 is made up of 14 amino acids. CDR3 bases: TGTGCCAGCAGCTTAGCGCAGAACAGTGGTGGCTACACCTTC. It specifies CASSLAQNSGGYTF.

The chain has TRBV7-8 and TRBJ2-7; D is unresolved. Germline V gene lookup returns CDR1 SGHVS and CDR2 FQNEAQ. Trimming pared 3 bases from V and 7 bases from J, leaving 13 bases between. The CDR3 extends over 13 amino acids. CDR3 amino acids: CASSLVGAREQYF. CDR3 sequence (DNA): TGTGCCAGCAGCTTGGTAGGTGCAAGGGAGCAGTACTTC.

In its sample, this clonotype was seen a few times. This chain joins TRBV20-1 and TRBJ1-1; no reliable D call. Germline CDR1 and CDR2: DFQATT and SNEGSKA (reference sequence). Trimming left V 1 base short and J 6 bases short, with 12 bases between. This CDR3 region has 13 residues. The CDR3 reads CSARAAVGPEAFF. CDR3 nucleotides: TGCAGTGCTAGAGCCGCGGTTGGGCCTGAAGCTTTCTTT.

CDR3 protein: CSAMRGGYGYTF. In nucleotides, the CDR3 is TGCAGTGCTATGAGAGGGGGCTATGGCTACACCTTC. J is TRBJ1-2 and V is TRBV20-1; D perhaps matches TRBD1 (6 bases). V dropped 4 bases and J dropped 4 bases, with 10 bases sitting between them. The CDR3 spans 12 residues. Germline V gene data show CDR1 as DFQATT and CDR2 as SNEGSKA (reference sequence).

The gene calls are TRBV6-5 and TRBJ1-2, with D perhaps TRBD1 (6 bases). V was trimmed by 6 bases and J by 7 bases, leaving 12 bases between them. The CDR3 extends over 12 amino acids. Germline V gene lookup returns CDR1 MNHEY and CDR2 SVGAGI. As DNA, the CDR3 is TGTGCCAGCAGGGGAACAGGGATTGGCTACACCTTC. Translating it yields CASRGTGIGYTF.

J is TRBJ1-4 and V is TRBV20-1; 7 bases are shared with TRBD1. J lost 5 bases, V lost 2 bases, and 5 bases had no gene match. There are 14 residues in the CDR3. CDR1 is DFQATT, CDR2 SNEGSKA, per germline (reference sequence). The CDR3 nucleotides are TGCAGTGCTAGAAGCGGGACAGTCAATGAAAAACTGTTTTTT. This gives the protein CSARSGTVNEKLFF.

This clonotype was observed a few times. CDR3 nucleotides: TGTGCCAGTAGGCGACAGGGGAGCTCCTACGAGCAGTACTTC. Its protein product is CASRRQGSSYEQYF. The chain employs TRBV19 and TRBJ2-7, with 8 nucleotides matching TRBD1. Germline assignment: CDR1 LNHDA and CDR2 SQIVND (reference sequence). The V segment lost 6 bases and the J segment 0 bases; nucleotides outside the gene matches: 4. CDR3 length equals 14 residues. Combining the CDR3 with reference TRBV19 and TRBJ2-7 gives the whole variable domain DGGITQSPKYLFRKEGQNVTLSCEQNLNHDAMYWYRQDPGQGLRLIYYSQIVNDFQKGDIAEGYSVSREKKESFPLTVTSAQKNPTAFYLCASRRQGSSYEQYFGPGTRLTVT.